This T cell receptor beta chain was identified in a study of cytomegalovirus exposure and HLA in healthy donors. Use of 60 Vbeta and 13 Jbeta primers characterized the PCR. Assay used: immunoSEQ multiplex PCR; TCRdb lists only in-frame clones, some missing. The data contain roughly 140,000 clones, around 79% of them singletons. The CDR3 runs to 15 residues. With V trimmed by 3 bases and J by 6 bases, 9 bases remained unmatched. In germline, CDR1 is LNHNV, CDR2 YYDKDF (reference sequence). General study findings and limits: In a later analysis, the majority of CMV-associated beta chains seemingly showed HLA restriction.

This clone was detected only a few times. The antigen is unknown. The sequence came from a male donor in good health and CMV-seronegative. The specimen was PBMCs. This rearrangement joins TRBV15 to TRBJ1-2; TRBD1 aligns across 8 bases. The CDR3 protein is CATSSPQTGENGYTF. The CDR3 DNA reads TGTGCCACCAGCAGTCCCCAGACAGGGGAAAATGGCTACACCTTC.